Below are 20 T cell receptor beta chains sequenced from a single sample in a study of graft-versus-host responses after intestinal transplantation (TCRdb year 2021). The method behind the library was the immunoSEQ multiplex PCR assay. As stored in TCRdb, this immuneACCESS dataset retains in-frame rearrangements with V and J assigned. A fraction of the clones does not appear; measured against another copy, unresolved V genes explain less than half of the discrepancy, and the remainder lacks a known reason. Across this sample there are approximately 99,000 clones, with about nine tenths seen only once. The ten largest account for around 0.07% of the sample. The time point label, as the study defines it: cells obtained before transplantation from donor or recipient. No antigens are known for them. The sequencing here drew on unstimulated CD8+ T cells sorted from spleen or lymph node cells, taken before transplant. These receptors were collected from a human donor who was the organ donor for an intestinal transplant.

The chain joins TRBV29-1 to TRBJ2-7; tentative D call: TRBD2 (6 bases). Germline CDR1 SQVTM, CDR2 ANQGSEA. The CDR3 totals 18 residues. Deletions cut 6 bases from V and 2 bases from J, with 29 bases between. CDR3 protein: CSVAMGIAAKTTTYEQYF. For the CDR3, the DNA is TGCAGCGTGGCAATGGGCATAGCGGCCAAGACTACAACCTACGAGCAGTACTTC.

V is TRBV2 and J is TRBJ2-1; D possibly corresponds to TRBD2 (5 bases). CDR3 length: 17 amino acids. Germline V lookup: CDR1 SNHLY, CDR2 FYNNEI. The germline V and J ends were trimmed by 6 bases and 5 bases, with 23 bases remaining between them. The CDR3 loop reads CASRNWELTWGDNEQFF. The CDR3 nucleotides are TGTGCCAGCAGAAACTGGGAGTTGACTTGGGGTGACAATGAGCAGTTCTTC.

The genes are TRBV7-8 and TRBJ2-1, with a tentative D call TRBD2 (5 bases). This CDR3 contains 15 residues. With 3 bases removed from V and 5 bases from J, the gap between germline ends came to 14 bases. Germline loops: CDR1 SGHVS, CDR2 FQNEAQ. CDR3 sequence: CASSFTQTIDNEQFF. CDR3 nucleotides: TGTGCCAGCAGCTTCACGCAGACTATCGACAATGAGCAGTTCTTC.

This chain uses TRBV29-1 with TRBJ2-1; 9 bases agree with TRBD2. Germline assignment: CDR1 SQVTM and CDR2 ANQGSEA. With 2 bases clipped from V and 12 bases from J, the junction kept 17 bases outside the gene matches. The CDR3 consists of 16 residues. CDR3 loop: CSVEFFVGLAYFGQFF. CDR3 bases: TGCAGCGTTGAATTCTTCGTGGGACTAGCATATTTTGGGCAGTTCTTC.

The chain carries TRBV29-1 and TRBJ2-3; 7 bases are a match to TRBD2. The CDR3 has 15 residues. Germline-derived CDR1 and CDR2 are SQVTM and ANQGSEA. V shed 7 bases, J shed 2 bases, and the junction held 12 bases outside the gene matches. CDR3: CSAQGWEGLTDTQYF. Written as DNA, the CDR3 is TGCAGCGCTCAGGGTTGGGAGGGCCTCACAGATACGCAGTATTTT.

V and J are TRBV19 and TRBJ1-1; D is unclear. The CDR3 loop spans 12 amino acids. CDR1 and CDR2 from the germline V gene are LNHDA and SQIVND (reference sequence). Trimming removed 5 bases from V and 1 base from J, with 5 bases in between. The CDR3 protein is CASSYRNTEAFF. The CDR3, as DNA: TGTGCCAGTAGTTACAGGAACACTGAAGCTTTCTTT.

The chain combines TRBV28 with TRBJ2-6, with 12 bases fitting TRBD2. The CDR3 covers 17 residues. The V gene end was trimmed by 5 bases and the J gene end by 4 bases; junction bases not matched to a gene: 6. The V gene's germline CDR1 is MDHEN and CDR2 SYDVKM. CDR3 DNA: TGTGCCAGCAGTGAAGGACTAGCGGGGTACGGGGCCAACGTCCTGACTTTC. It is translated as CASSEGLAGYGANVLTF.

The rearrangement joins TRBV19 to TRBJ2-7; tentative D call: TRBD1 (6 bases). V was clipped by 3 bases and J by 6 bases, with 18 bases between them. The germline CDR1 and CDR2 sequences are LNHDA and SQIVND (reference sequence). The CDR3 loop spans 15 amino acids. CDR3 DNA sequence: TGTGCCAGTAGTATCGGACAGTCCCTTTACCGCGAGCAGTACTTC. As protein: CASSIGQSLYREQYF.

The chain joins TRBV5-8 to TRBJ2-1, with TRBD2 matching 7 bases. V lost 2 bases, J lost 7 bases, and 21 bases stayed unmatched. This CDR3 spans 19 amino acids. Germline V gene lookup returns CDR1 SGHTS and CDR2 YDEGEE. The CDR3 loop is CASSFDLPKVRQRDNEQFF. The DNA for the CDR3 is TGTGCCAGCAGCTTCGATCTCCCAAAGGTTCGGCAGCGGGATAATGAGCAGTTCTTC.

Here the CDR3 DNA reads TGTGCCAGCAGTTACTCGGCGGGTACTTTCAACGAGCAGTACTTC. As protein: CASSYSAGTFNEQYF. This chain uses TRBV6-5 with TRBJ2-7, with D perhaps matching TRBD2 (5 bases). Trimming cost V 0 bases and J 5 bases, with 14 bases left between them. Per germline, CDR1 MNHEY and CDR2 SVGAGI. This CDR3 is built from 15 residues.

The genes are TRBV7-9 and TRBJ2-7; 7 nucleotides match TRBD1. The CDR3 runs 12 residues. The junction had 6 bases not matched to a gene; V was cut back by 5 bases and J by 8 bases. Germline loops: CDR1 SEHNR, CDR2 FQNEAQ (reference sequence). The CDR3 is CASSPGQKKQYF. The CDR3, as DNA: TGTGCCAGCAGCCCGGGACAGAAAAAGCAGTACTTC. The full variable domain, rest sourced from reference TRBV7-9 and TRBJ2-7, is DTGVSQNPRHKITKRGQNVTFRCDPISEHNRLYWYRQTLGQGPEFLTYFQNEAQLEKSRLLSDRFSAERPKGSFSTLEIQRTEQGDSAMYLCASSPGQKKQYFGPGTRLTVT.

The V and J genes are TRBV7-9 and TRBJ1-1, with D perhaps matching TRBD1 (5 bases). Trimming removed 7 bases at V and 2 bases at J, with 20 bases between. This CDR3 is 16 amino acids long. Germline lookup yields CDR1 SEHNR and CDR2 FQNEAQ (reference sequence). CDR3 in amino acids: CASMGGLRTINTEAFF. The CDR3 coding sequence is TGTGCCAGCATGGGGGGATTAAGGACGATAAACACTGAAGCTTTCTTT.

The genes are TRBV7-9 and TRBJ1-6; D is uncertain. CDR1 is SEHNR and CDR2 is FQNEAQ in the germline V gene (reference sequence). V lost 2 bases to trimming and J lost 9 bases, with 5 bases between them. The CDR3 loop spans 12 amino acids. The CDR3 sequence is CASSLFGSPLHF. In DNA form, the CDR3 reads TGTGCCAGCAGCTTATTCGGTTCACCCCTCCACTTT.

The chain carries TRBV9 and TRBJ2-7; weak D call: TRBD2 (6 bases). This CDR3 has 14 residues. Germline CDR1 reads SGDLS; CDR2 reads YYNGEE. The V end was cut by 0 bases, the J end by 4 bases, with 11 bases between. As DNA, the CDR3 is TGTGCCAGCAGCGTAGCGGGAGAGGGTTACGAGCAGTACTTC. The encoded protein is CASSVAGEGYEQYF.

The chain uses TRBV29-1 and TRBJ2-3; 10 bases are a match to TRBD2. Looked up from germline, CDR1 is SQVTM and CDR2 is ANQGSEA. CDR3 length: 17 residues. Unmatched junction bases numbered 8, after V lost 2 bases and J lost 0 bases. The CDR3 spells CSVEIVWTSGSTDTQYF. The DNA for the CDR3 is TGCAGCGTTGAAATTGTTTGGACTAGCGGAAGCACAGATACGCAGTATTTT.

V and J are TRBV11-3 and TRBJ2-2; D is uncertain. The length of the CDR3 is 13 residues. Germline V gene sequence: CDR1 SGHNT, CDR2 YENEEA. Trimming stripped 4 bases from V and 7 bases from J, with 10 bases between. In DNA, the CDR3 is TGTGCCAGCAGCTGGTATAAGCACGGGGAGCTGTTTTTT. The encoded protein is CASSWYKHGELFF.

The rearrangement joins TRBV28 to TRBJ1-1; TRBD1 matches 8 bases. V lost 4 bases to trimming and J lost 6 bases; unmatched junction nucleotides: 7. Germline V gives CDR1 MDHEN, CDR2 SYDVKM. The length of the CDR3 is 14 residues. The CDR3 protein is CASSSEDRDAEAFF. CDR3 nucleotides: TGTGCCAGCAGTTCTGAGGACAGGGACGCTGAAGCTTTCTTT.

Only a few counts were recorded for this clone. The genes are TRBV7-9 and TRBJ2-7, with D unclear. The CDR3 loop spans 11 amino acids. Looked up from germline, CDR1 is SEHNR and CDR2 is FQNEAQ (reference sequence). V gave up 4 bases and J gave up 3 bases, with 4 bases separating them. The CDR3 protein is CASSSDYEQYF. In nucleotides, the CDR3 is TGTGCCAGCAGCTCAGACTACGAGCAGTACTTC.

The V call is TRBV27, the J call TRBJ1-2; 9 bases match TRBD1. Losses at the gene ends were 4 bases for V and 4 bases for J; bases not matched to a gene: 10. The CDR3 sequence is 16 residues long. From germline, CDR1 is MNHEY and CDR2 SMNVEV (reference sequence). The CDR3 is CASSSVNRGLIYGYTF. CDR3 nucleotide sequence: TGTGCCAGCAGTTCCGTAAACAGGGGGCTGATCTATGGCTACACCTTC.

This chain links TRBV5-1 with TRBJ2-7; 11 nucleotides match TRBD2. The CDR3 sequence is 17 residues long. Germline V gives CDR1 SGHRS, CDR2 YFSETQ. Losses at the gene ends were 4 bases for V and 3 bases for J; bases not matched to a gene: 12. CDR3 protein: CASSLNFATSGNYEQYF. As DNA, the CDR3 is TGCGCCAGCAGCCTTAACTTTGCGACTAGCGGGAACTACGAGCAGTACTTC.